The present entry profiles one TCR beta chain with its context. Antigen: not known. An end of the junction differs from the germline gene, which may be a read error. The CDR3 has 13 residues. From germline, CDR1 is MNHNS and CDR2 SASEGT. The data are from a study of blood T cells in healthy people across ages. Study findings and constraints: Estimates of diversity drawn from one million T cells were considered underestimates.

A second PCR, run for about 7 to 11 cycles, used a sample-barcoded 5' primer plus a J-beta primer mix. TCRdb processed the 5' RACE reads anew with MiXCR; each CDR3 protein has one entry. The sample has around 1,500,000 distinct CDR3 sequences; approximately 42% are singletons. The genes are TRBV6-1 and TRBJ1-2; D is unclear. The TCR comes from a woman aged 18-29 years in good health. The sample comprised blood. CDR3 sequence (DNA): TGTGCCGGCAGTGAGGCAGTAAGATATGGCTACACCTTC. Translating it yields CAGSEAVRYGYTF.